This T cell receptor beta chain was identified in a study of blood T cell repertoires in COVID-19. Study details: Collection of acute and convalescent COVID-19 samples took place in the United States, Italy and Spain. From T cells, B-cell-depleted T cells, or PBMCs came the material, which was cDNA or gDNA.

Germline values: CDR1 SGHKS, CDR2 YYEKEE (reference sequence). This CDR3 has 13 residues. The V gene end was trimmed by 5 bases and the J gene end by 5 bases; junction bases not matched to a gene: 5. Recruited during active infection, patients (from Seattle) were subsequently followed longitudinally. In the original workflow: Scientists estimated how many nucleated cells there were by amplifying reference gene primers. The method was immunoSEQ multiplex PCR; TCRdb's version includes in-frame clones alone and lacks a portion of them. D and trimming were read from the DNA, whereas the V and J calls and clone size are those reported in that table. The sample gives tens of thousands of clones, roughly 86% of which show up once; roughly 7.9% is in the top ten.

The V and J genes are TRBV5-5 and TRBJ2-7; 9 bases are a match to TRBD1. The sequence came from a man in his 60s with COVID-19, enrolled during active disease. Sequencing was performed on peripheral blood. The CDR3 spells CASSLRDRDEQYF. DNA for the CDR3: TGTGCCAGCAGTTTGAGGGACAGGGACGAGCAGTACTTC.